This T cell receptor (beta chain) appears in the sequencing data of a study of radiation and T cells in renal cell carcinoma. Findings and caveats of the study: Compared with controls, irradiated tumors showed greater TCR clonality.

A few counts support this clone. Antigen specificity is unknown. Treatment specified: 15 Gy SBRT to primary tumor, nephrectomy 4 weeks later. Nephrectomy followed 15 Gy stereotactic body radiation by 4 weeks. The tumor was a clear cell renal cell carcinoma. Libraries were prepared by immunoSEQ multiplex PCR; TCRdb keeps only in-frame clonotypes and omits some of them. The table has around 12,000 clones, roughly a third seen once. The source is a man in his 60s with renal cell carcinoma. The sequences come from tumor tissue, collected from a patient whose treatment included radiotherapy and nephrectomy.

CDR3 in amino acids: CASSPPNNQPQHF. The CDR3 bases are TGCGCCAGCAGTCCCCCAAACAATCAGCCCCAGCATTTT. The V and J genes are TRBV10-2 and TRBJ1-5, with D unclear. V was cut by 5 bases and J by 3 bases, with 8 bases left in between. There are 13 residues in the CDR3. From germline, CDR1 is WSHSY and CDR2 SAAADI.